These 11 T cell receptor beta chains came from one sample sequenced in a study of Graves' ophthalmopathy and Graves' hyperthyroidism. Beta-chain TCR CDR3 regions were amplified from RNA transcripts. The workflow started with a first-round RT-PCR run with HTBI primers and then moved on to a second-round multiplex PCR. TCRdb analysed the multiplex PCR reads with MiXCR anew, one entry per CDR3 protein. The sample lists around 520,000 distinct CDR3 sequences; under 45% were seen once. The specimen was peripheral blood or thyroid tissue (not recorded which). The receptor source for this set is an adult man with Graves' hyperthyroidism.

The chain is built from TRBV7-9 and TRBJ2-5; possible D gene TRBD1, 8 bases. The V gene's germline CDR1 is SEHNR and CDR2 FQNEAQ (reference sequence). The CDR3 sequence is 15 residues long. V was cut by 5 bases and J by 5 bases, with 18 bases left in between. The CDR3 protein is CASSTTGGGPETQYF. The CDR3 nucleotides are TGTGCCAGCAGCACCACAGGGGGAGGGCCGGAGACCCAGTACTTC.

The table lists this clonotype with many counts. J is TRBJ1-1 and V is TRBV5-1; tentatively, D is TRBD1 (5 bases). The CDR3 consists of 14 residues. The V and J ends lost 4 bases and 0 bases respectively, with 10 bases between them. Germline CDR1 is SGHRS and CDR2 is YFSETQ. CDR3 region: CASSPRQLNTEAFF. DNA of the CDR3: TGCGCCAGCAGCCCACGACAGCTGAACACTGAAGCTTTCTTT.

This chain links TRBV20-1 with TRBJ1-1; 9 nucleotides agree with TRBD1. The CDR3 runs to 14 residues. Per germline, CDR1 DFQATT and CDR2 SNEGSKA (reference sequence). CDR3 in DNA: TGCAGGGCAAGACAGGGGGGAATTAACACTGAAGCTTTCTTT. Amino acids: CRARQGGINTEAFF.

This clonotype turned up a few times. This chain uses TRBV25-1 with TRBJ2-7, with D possibly matching TRBD2 (6 bases). Trimming removed 6 bases from V and 2 bases from J, with 29 bases in between. Germline CDR1 MGHDK, CDR2 SYGVNS. This CDR3 region has 19 residues. In DNA form, the CDR3 reads TGTGCCAGCAGCTTGGTTTCTTTACGGGGGAAACGGGGAACCTACGAGCAGTACTTC. Translated, it gives CASSLVSLRGKRGTYEQYF.

This clonotype showed up just a few times. This chain uses TRBV19 with TRBJ1-1, with TRBD1 matching 8 bases. The CDR3 has 18 residues. Germline V lookup: CDR1 LNHDA, CDR2 SQIVND (reference sequence). J was trimmed by 5 bases and V by 8 bases; bases with no gene match: 22. CDR3 nucleotides: TGTGCCAGTCGGACAAGCGAGGACAGGGTAGTGTTAGGAACTGAAGCTTTCTTT. Its protein product is CASRTSEDRVVLGTEAFF.

This clonotype appeared a few times. CDR3 loop: CASSQEYRPNQPQHF. In nucleotides, the CDR3 is TGCGCCAGCAGCCAAGAATACAGGCCGAATCAGCCCCAGCATTTT. This chain uses TRBV4-1 with TRBJ1-5, with D possibly matching TRBD1 (5 bases). V gave up 0 bases and J gave up 4 bases, with 10 bases separating them. CDR3 length: 15 residues. Germline CDR1 MGHRA, CDR2 YSYEKL.

J is TRBJ1-5 and V is TRBV7-8, with D perhaps matching TRBD1 (6 bases). In germline, CDR1 is SGHVS, CDR2 FQNEAQ. V was cut by 1 base and J by 1 base, with 11 bases left in between. CDR3 size: 16 residues. CDR3 amino acids: CASSLGARGSNQPQHF. CDR3 DNA sequence: TGTGCCAGCAGCTTAGGGGCGAGGGGGAGCAATCAGCCCCAGCATTTT.

In its sample, this clonotype was seen many times. The chain joins TRBV29-1 to TRBJ2-2, with TRBD2 matching over 14 bases. The germline V gene has CDR1 SQVTM and CDR2 ANQGSEA. The CDR3 length is 17 residues. Trimming took 6 bases from V and 7 from J; bases not matched to a gene: 13. The CDR3: CSVPGLAGVDGVGELFF. The CDR3 DNA follows: TGCAGCGTCCCGGGACTAGCGGGAGTAGACGGGGTCGGGGAGCTGTTTTTT.

The chain has TRBV6-9 and TRBJ2-7; 7 positions agree with TRBD2. V shed 3 bases, J shed 2 bases, and the junction held 1 base outside the gene matches. From germline, CDR1 is MNHGY and CDR2 SVAAGI. The CDR3 has 13 residues. The CDR3 sequence is CASSYAGAYEQYF. The DNA for the CDR3 is TGTGCCAGCAGTTACGCGGGGGCCTACGAGCAGTACTTC.

The table lists this clonotype with many counts. This chain connects TRBV2 to TRBJ1-1, with unresolved D. The CDR3 extends over 13 amino acids. Deletions cut 8 bases from V and 6 bases from J, with 16 bases between. Per germline, CDR1 SNHLY and CDR2 FYNNEI. Here the CDR3 reads CASQGLIHSEAFF. The CDR3 DNA reads as TGTGCCAGCCAAGGATTAATTCATTCTGAAGCTTTCTTT.

This clonotype was observed at least ten times. The chain employs TRBV19 and TRBJ2-7; TRBD1 matches at 10 bases. V trimming: 4 bases; J trimming: 4 bases; junction bases outside the gene matches: 10. This CDR3 contains 16 residues. The germline gives CDR1 LNHDA, CDR2 SQIVND (reference sequence). CDR3 protein: CASSSMARDRGYEQYF. The CDR3 coding sequence is TGTGCCAGTAGTAGTATGGCCCGGGACAGGGGTTACGAGCAGTACTTC. The variable domain in full, with the rest retrieved from reference TRBV19 and TRBJ2-7, is DGGITQSPKYLFRKEGQNVTLSCEQNLNHDAMYWYRQDPGQGLRLIYYSQIVNDFQKGDIAEGYSVSREKKESFPLTVTSAQKNPTAFYLCASSSMARDRGYEQYFGPGTRLTVT.